Following are 20 T cell receptor beta chains from one sample sequenced in a study of cytomegalovirus exposure and HLA in healthy donors. 13 Jbeta primers and 60 Vbeta primers were used for the PCR. Generated by immunoSEQ multiplex PCR, the TCRdb table keeps only in-frame clones and is missing some. This table has some 180,000 clones, roughly 70% appearing once. The sequenced material came from PBMCs. All receptors derive from a young woman in good health and CMV-seropositive.

In this sample, this clone turned up a few times. This sequence joins TRBV13 and TRBJ1-3; 7 bases agree with TRBD1. Germline CDR1 PRHDT, CDR2 FYEKMQ (reference sequence). The V gene end was trimmed by 5 bases and the J gene end by 4 bases; junction bases not matched to a gene: 5. The CDR3 runs to 14 residues. As DNA, the CDR3 is TGTGCCAGCAGCCGGGACAGTGGAGGAAACACCATATATTTT. This sequence encodes CASSRDSGGNTIYF.

This sequence joins TRBV7-9 and TRBJ1-3; D ambiguous. Germline CDR1 is SEHNR and CDR2 is FQNEAQ (reference sequence). This CDR3 has 15 amino acids. Between the trimmed V and J ends, which lost 5 bases and 0 bases, there was a span of 11 bases. CDR3 in amino acids: CASSLPRYSGNTIYF. DNA of the CDR3: TGTGCCAGCAGCCTCCCCAGGTACTCTGGAAACACCATATATTTT.

As to this clone: Other DNA sequences in this specimen translate into the identical CDR3. The chain recombines TRBV7-2 with TRBJ2-1; 9 bases line up with TRBD2. Germline loops: CDR1 SGHTA, CDR2 FQGNSA. The CDR3 has 15 residues. Losses at the gene ends were 3 bases for V and 1 base for J; bases not matched to a gene: 1. In DNA form, the CDR3 reads TGTGCCAGCAGCTTGCTAGCGGGGTCCTACAATGAGCAGTTCTTC. This codes for CASSLLAGSYNEQFF.

This clone was seen more than once but under ten times. J is TRBJ1-6 and V is TRBV2, with 9 bases lining up with TRBD1. The V segment lost 6 bases and the J segment 7 bases; nucleotides outside the gene matches: 4. This CDR3 contains 14 residues. The V gene's germline CDR1 is SNHLY and CDR2 FYNNEI. CDR3 sequence: CASRPGQGNSPLHF. In DNA, the CDR3 is TGTGCCAGCAGACCGGGACAGGGCAATTCACCCCTCCACTTT.

This chain joins TRBV29-1 and TRBJ2-2; TRBD2 agrees at 7 bases. The CDR3 is made up of 14 amino acids. The V segment lost 6 bases and the J segment 6 bases; nucleotides outside the gene matches: 10. Germline assignment: CDR1 SQVTM and CDR2 ANQGSEA. Here the CDR3 reads CSVRTSLLAGELFF. Here the CDR3 DNA reads TGCAGCGTGAGGACTAGTTTATTAGCCGGGGAGCTGTTTTTT.

This rearrangement joins TRBV6-5 to TRBJ2-7; 13 nucleotides line up with TRBD2. CDR1 MNHEY and CDR2 SVGAGI come from the germline V gene. V dropped 6 bases and J dropped 7; count of bases not matched to a gene: 6. The CDR3 has 14 amino acids. The CDR3 DNA follows: TGTGCCAGCAGGACTGGGACTAGCGGGGTTGAGCAGTACTTC. This translates into CASRTGTSGVEQYF.

This chain joins TRBV11-2 and TRBJ1-2; D is uncertain. This CDR3 has 11 amino acids. V dropped 1 base and J dropped 7 bases, with 4 bases sitting between them. Germline V gene data show CDR1 as SGHAT and CDR2 as FQNNGV. The CDR3, as DNA: TGTGCCAGCAGCTTAGTCTTTGGCTACACCTTC. The encoded protein is CASSLVFGYTF.

The CDR3 DNA is TGCGCCAGCAGCTTGGGACAGTCGGTCCGCACAGATACGCAGTATTTT. Its translation: CASSLGQSVRTDTQYF. The chain has TRBV5-1 and TRBJ2-3, with a tentative D call TRBD1 (5 bases). Trimming shortened V by 0 bases and J by 1 base, and 12 bases separated the two germline ends. Germline CDR1 is SGHRS and CDR2 is YFSETQ. The CDR3 covers 16 residues.

V and J are TRBV7-9 and TRBJ2-1; a weak D match, TRBD1 (6 bases). This CDR3 comprises 15 residues. CDR1 SEHNR and CDR2 FQNEAQ come from the germline V gene (reference sequence). V lost 5 bases and J 1 base, leaving 12 bases between the germline ends. The CDR3 DNA reads TGTGCCAGCAGCCTGACAGGTCCGTCCTACAATGAGCAGTTCTTC. Translation: CASSLTGPSYNEQFF.

This chain uses TRBV7-3 with TRBJ2-1, with TRBD1 matching over 11 bases. Per the germline V gene, CDR1 is SGHTA and CDR2 is FQGTGA. The CDR3 has 15 amino acids. Unmatched junction bases numbered 9, after V lost 5 bases and J lost 9 bases. CDR3 bases: TGTGCCAGCAGCCAAGGACAGGGGGCGGTGAGTGAGCAGTTCTTC. Protein sequence: CASSQGQGAVSEQFF.

About this clone: The junction departs from the called germline gene at one end, perhaps through a read error. This chain uses TRBV4-1 with TRBJ2-3; D may be TRBD2 (6 bases). The CDR3 is 15 residues long. From germline, CDR1 is MGHRA and CDR2 YSYEKL. The CDR3, as DNA: TGCGCCAGCAGTCAAGATATGCGGGGTCCAGATACGCAGTATTTT. It is translated as CASSQDMRGPDTQYF.

This clone was picked up one time. The chain couples TRBV28 to TRBJ2-7; D possibly corresponds to TRBD1 (6 bases). Germline V gives CDR1 MDHEN, CDR2 SYDVKM. Between the trimmed V and J ends, which lost 6 bases and 2 bases, there was a span of 14 bases. This CDR3 has 14 amino acids. The CDR3 is CASSPQGTPYEQYF. CDR3 nucleotide sequence: TGTGCCAGCAGCCCTCAGGGGACCCCCTACGAGCAGTACTTC.

The chain carries TRBV7-6 and TRBJ1-3, with 9 bases matching TRBD1. J lost 4 bases, V lost 1 base, and 2 bases had no gene match. This CDR3 is 15 amino acids long. Germline V lookup: CDR1 SGHVS, CDR2 FNYEAQ. The CDR3 loop reads CASSLGQGVGNTIYF. The CDR3 DNA is TGTGCCAGCAGCTTAGGACAGGGGGTCGGAAACACCATATATTTT.

V usage is TRBV2 and J usage is TRBJ2-1; 9 bases are a match to TRBD1. With V trimmed by 3 bases and J by 3 bases, 3 bases remained unmatched. Germline CDR1 SNHLY, CDR2 FYNNEI. This CDR3 is built from 15 residues. CDR3 DNA: TGTGCCAGCAGTGAGACAGGGGGGTTCTACAATGAGCAGTTCTTC. Its protein is CASSETGGFYNEQFF.

V gene TRBV2 combines with J gene TRBJ2-7; 8 positions agree with TRBD2. The trim removed 3 bases at V and 4 bases at J, leaving 8 bases unmatched. CDR1 SNHLY and CDR2 FYNNEI come from the germline V gene. The CDR3 has 15 residues. The CDR3 region has the DNA TGTGCCAGCAGTGAGAGACGGGGGGGCGTTTACGAGCAGTACTTC. It codes for CASSERRGGVYEQYF.

V and J are TRBV4-3 and TRBJ1-6; D may be TRBD1 (5 bases). This CDR3 contains 15 residues. Germline CDR1 LGHNA, CDR2 YSLEER. Trimming removed 0 bases from V and 7 bases from J, with 10 bases in between. The CDR3 DNA reads TGCGCCAGCAGCCAAGATCACAGGATCAATTCACCCCTCCACTTT. Its translation is CASSQDHRINSPLHF.

V gene TRBV5-1 combines with J gene TRBJ2-7; no clear D gene. Per germline, CDR1 SGHRS and CDR2 YFSETQ. V shed 0 bases and J shed 3 bases, with 4 bases lying between them. CDR3 size: 12 residues. The CDR3 is CASSLGVYEQYF. Written as DNA, the CDR3 is TGCGCCAGCAGCTTGGGCGTCTACGAGCAGTACTTC.

The chain's CDR3 is CASRELTDTQYF. In DNA form, the CDR3 reads TGCGCCAGCAGAGAGCTCACAGATACGCAGTATTTT. The chain recombines TRBV10-2 with TRBJ2-3; D unresolved. V dropped 6 bases and J dropped 2 bases, with 6 bases sitting between them. Germline CDR1 WSHSY, CDR2 SAAADI. This CDR3 contains 12 residues.

This chain links TRBV7-9 with TRBJ2-5; 11 bases match TRBD2. Germline V lookup: CDR1 SEHNR, CDR2 FQNEAQ (reference sequence). The CDR3 is made up of 17 amino acids. The V segment lost 1 base and the J segment 5 bases; nucleotides outside the gene matches: 9. The CDR3 DNA follows: TGTGCCAGCAGCTTAGTTAGCGGGGGGGCCCTTGATGAGACCCAGTACTTC. It translates to CASSLVSGGALDETQYF.

This clone was counted once. This chain's CDR3 is CASRWGGAYGYTF. For the CDR3, the DNA is TGTGCCAGTCGGTGGGGGGGCGCCTATGGCTACACCTTC. The chain recombines TRBV19 with TRBJ1-2, with a weak D call TRBD1 (6 bases). The V gene's germline CDR1 is LNHDA and CDR2 SQIVND (reference sequence). The CDR3 is 13 amino acids. The V gene lost 8 bases and the J gene lost 4 bases, with 14 bases spanning the gap.